The 16 T cell receptor beta chains listed next were all sequenced from one sample in a study of coeliac disease. Findings of the study overall: In active celiac disease, intraepithelial and lamina propria TRB and TRG repertoires were less clonal than controls.

The protocol was immunoSEQ multiplex PCR, while the TCRdb copy is restricted to in-frame clones and leaves out a portion. The sample yields over 4,000 clones, around 67% seen once. The antigens for these receptors are not known. Sequenced sample: intraepithelial lymphocytes from the gut. The receptors shown here come from a man aged 70-80 years with active celiac disease.

The chain links TRBV11-2 to TRBJ2-2; TRBD1 matches 9 bases. Germline V gives CDR1 SGHAT, CDR2 FQNNGV. J lost 6 bases, V lost 5 bases, and 1 base had no gene match. The CDR3 covers 13 residues. For the CDR3, the DNA is TGTGCCAGCAGCCGGACAGGGGCCGGGGAGCTGTTTTTT. It is translated as CASSRTGAGELFF.

The table lists this clone with a few counts. The same CDR3 can be traced to other DNA sequences in this sample. The V and J genes are TRBV7-2 and TRBJ2-7, with TRBD2 identical over 11 bases. Germline CDR1 reads SGHTA; CDR2 reads FQGNSA. The CDR3 runs 13 residues. V lost 1 base to trimming and J lost 7 bases; unmatched junction nucleotides: 0. The CDR3 DNA reads TGTGCCAGCAGCTTAGGACTAGCGGGGGAGCAGTACTTC. This sequence encodes CASSLGLAGEQYF.

This clone appeared once. The rearrangement links TRBV7-3 to TRBJ2-7; TRBD2 aligns across 7 bases. This CDR3 is built from 15 residues. CDR1 is SGHTA, CDR2 FQGTGA, per germline. V trimming: 5 bases; J trimming: 9 bases; junction bases outside the gene matches: 16. For the CDR3, the DNA is TGTGCCAGCAGCGTTGCGGGAGCTCCTACGAGTCGGCAGTACTTC. Its protein is CASSVAGAPTSRQYF.

In nucleotides, the CDR3 is TGTGCCAGCAGTCCGGGACTAGCGGAAAAATACAATGAGCAGTTCTTC. Translating it yields CASSPGLAEKYNEQFF. The chain carries TRBV28 and TRBJ2-1; 11 nucleotides line up with TRBD2. This CDR3 spans 16 amino acids. Trimming at V came to 5 bases and at J to 4 bases, leaving 7 bases not matched to a gene. The germline V gene encodes CDR1 MDHEN and CDR2 SYDVKM.

The rearrangement uses TRBV28 and TRBJ2-1; D is undetermined. CDR3 size: 14 residues. Per germline, CDR1 MDHEN and CDR2 SYDVKM. V shed 6 bases and J shed 4 bases, with 13 bases lying between them. In DNA, the CDR3 is TGTGCCAGCAGCGCCCCAGATGAATACAATGAGCAGTTCTTC. It encodes CASSAPDEYNEQFF. The full variable domain, its missing parts supplied by reference TRBV28 and TRBJ2-1, is DVKVTQSSRYLVKRTGEKVFLECVQDMDHENMFWYRQDPGLGLRLIYFSYDVKMKEKGDIPEGYSVSREKKERFSLILESASTNQTSMYLCASSAPDEYNEQFFGPGTRLTVL.

This clone was counted a single time. The chain uses TRBV28 and TRBJ2-5, with TRBD2 identical over 8 bases. Per the germline V gene, CDR1 is MDHEN and CDR2 is SYDVKM. The CDR3 is 18 residues long. Trimming cost V 5 bases and J 2 bases; bases outside gene matches: 16. In DNA, the CDR3 is TGTGCCAGCAGTCCCCTGACCTGGGCGGGAGGAGGGCAAGAGACCCAGTACTTC. Its protein is CASSPLTWAGGGQETQYF.

The chain employs TRBV20-1 and TRBJ1-2; D is unclear. The V end was cut by 3 bases, the J end by 2 bases, with 4 bases between. The CDR3 sequence is 11 residues long. Germline CDR1 and CDR2: DFQATT and SNEGSKA (reference sequence). In DNA form, the CDR3 reads TGCAGTGCTAGTATAAACTATGGCTACACCTTC. Protein sequence: CSASINYGYTF.

V and J are TRBV18 and TRBJ2-1; 7 nucleotides line up with TRBD2. CDR1 and CDR2 from the germline V gene are KGHSH and LQKENI. CDR3 length: 13 amino acids. J lost 9 bases, V lost 2 bases, and 4 bases had no gene match. The CDR3 loop reads CASSPGRESEQFF. The DNA for the CDR3 is TGTGCCAGCTCACCAGGGAGGGAGAGTGAGCAGTTCTTC.

The V gene is TRBV6-1, the J gene TRBJ1-5; 7 bases agree with TRBD1. J lost 3 bases, V lost 7 bases, and 9 bases had no gene match. CDR1 is MNHNS and CDR2 is SASEGT in the germline V gene. CDR3 length equals 15 residues. The CDR3 spells CASTLTGALNQPQHF. CDR3 DNA: TGTGCCAGCACCCTTACAGGGGCCCTCAATCAGCCCCAGCATTTT.

The chain joins TRBV9 to TRBJ2-2; 12 bases fit TRBD2. CDR3 length equals 19 residues. The J segment lost 4 bases and the V segment lost 0 bases, leaving 10 bases of the junction unmatched. Germline V gene data show CDR1 as SGDLS and CDR2 as YYNGEE. The CDR3 DNA sequence: TGTGCCAGCAGCGTAGCTCCTAGCGGGGGGGCGGAGCGCACCGGGGAGCTGTTTTTT. It yields the protein CASSVAPSGGAERTGELFF.

By share, this clone ranks as large. The chain combines TRBV7-9 with TRBJ2-3, with TRBD2 matching over 7 bases. Germline V gene data show CDR1 as SEHNR and CDR2 as FQNEAQ (reference sequence). The V and J ends lost 2 bases and 2 bases, in that order; junction bases with no gene match: 4. The CDR3 loop spans 15 amino acids. CDR3 region: CASSLLADPTDTQYF. CDR3 bases: TGTGCCAGCAGCTTACTAGCGGACCCCACAGATACGCAGTATTTT.

The gene calls are TRBV29-1 and TRBJ2-3; TRBD2 might be the D (6 bases). The CDR3 has 11 residues. Trimming took 0 bases from V and 8 from J, leaving 6 bases between them. From germline, CDR1 is SQVTM and CDR2 ANQGSEA. The CDR3 spells CSVEEGGTQYF. The CDR3 region has the DNA TGCAGCGTTGAAGAGGGGGGTACGCAGTATTTT.

The V and J genes are TRBV27 and TRBJ2-5, with 8 bases lining up with TRBD1. Germline V gives CDR1 MNHEY, CDR2 SMNVEV (reference sequence). This CDR3 has 14 residues. V shed 6 bases and J 3 bases; nucleotides not matched to a gene: 6. The CDR3 here is CASRDREREETQYF. DNA of the CDR3: TGTGCCAGCAGGGACAGGGAGAGGGAAGAGACCCAGTACTTC.

This clone was observed a handful of times. The chain combines TRBV6-5 with TRBJ1-4; TRBD1 is a possible D gene (5 bases). The CDR3 has 15 amino acids. Germline V lookup: CDR1 MNHEY, CDR2 SVGAGI. Trimming took 5 bases from V and 2 from J, leaving 12 bases between them. For the CDR3, the DNA is TGTGCCAGCAGTGTCCAGGGTGTCACTAATGAAAAACTGTTTTTT. Protein sequence: CASSVQGVTNEKLFF.

The genes are TRBV19 and TRBJ2-7, with 9 positions matching TRBD1. The CDR3 totals 13 residues. Germline V gene sequence: CDR1 LNHDA, CDR2 SQIVND (reference sequence). J lost 3 bases, V lost 7 bases, and 4 bases had no gene match. The CDR3, as DNA: TGTGCCAGTATGGGACAGGGCTTCTACGAGCAGTACTTC. Translation: CASMGQGFYEQYF.

The V and J genes are TRBV16 and TRBJ1-5; no reliable D call. Germline CDR1 and CDR2: KGHSY and FQNENV. CDR3 length: 14 residues. Trimming removed 2 bases from V and 4 bases from J, with 9 bases in between. The CDR3 is CASSQVQANQPQHF. CDR3 in DNA: TGTGCCAGCAGCCAAGTCCAGGCTAATCAGCCCCAGCATTTT.